These 6 T cell receptor beta chains were all obtained from the same sample, sequenced in a study of early T cells in non-severe SARS-CoV-2 infection. TCRdb re-analysed the 5' RACE reads in MiXCR, keeping a single row per CDR3 protein. The table shows approximately 20,000 distinct CDR3 sequences, with roughly 4.6% occurring only once. The specimen was whole blood. These receptors were obtained from an adult who was a healthcare worker with PCR-confirmed SARS-CoV-2 infection or an uninfected control (not recorded which).

Ten or more counts support this clonotype. The chain links TRBV5-4 to TRBJ2-2; D tentatively fits TRBD1 or TRBD2 (5 bases each). CDR3 length: 15 residues. Per germline, CDR1 SGHNT and CDR2 YYREEE (reference sequence). V was pared by 3 bases and J by 6 bases, with 15 bases between. The CDR3 region is CASSWGPAGAGELFF. The CDR3 DNA is TGTGCCAGCAGCTGGGGACCTGCTGGCGCCGGGGAGCTGTTTTTT.

This clonotype was seen many times. The rearrangement uses TRBV6-2 or TRBV6-3 and TRBJ2-1; 9 bases agree with TRBD1. V lost 7 bases to trimming and J lost 8 bases; unmatched junction nucleotides: 12. Per germline, CDR1 MNHEY and CDR2 SVGEGT. The CDR3 totals 15 residues. The CDR3 region has the DNA TGTGCCAGCATCACCGGGGACAGGGTGATCGATGAGCAGTTCTTC. Translating gives CASITGDRVIDEQFF.

In its sample, this clonotype was seen many times. The chain employs TRBV5-4 and TRBJ2-7; 8 bases map to TRBD2. The CDR3 sequence is 15 residues long. The V and J ends lost 3 bases and 3 bases, in that order; junction bases with no gene match: 8. The germline V gene encodes CDR1 SGHNT and CDR2 YYREEE (reference sequence). CDR3 protein: CASSWGAGAFYEQYF. The CDR3 DNA sequence: TGTGCCAGCAGCTGGGGAGCGGGGGCTTTCTACGAGCAGTACTTC.

This clonotype was detected many times. The CDR3 DNA is TGTGCCACCAGCAGGACAGGGTCCGGGGCCAACGTCCTGACTTTC. This gives the protein CATSRTGSGANVLTF. J is TRBJ2-6 and V is TRBV15, with 7 bases identical to TRBD1. Germline loops: CDR1 LNHNV, CDR2 YYDKDF (reference sequence). This CDR3 has 15 residues. Trimming removed 3 bases from V and 4 bases from J; junction bases left unmatched: 3.

This clonotype was seen many times. The V call is TRBV6-2 or TRBV6-3, the J call TRBJ2-3; tentatively, D is TRBD2 (5 bases). Trimming took 5 bases from V and 2 from J, leaving 14 bases between them. This CDR3 is 15 amino acids long. The germline CDR1 and CDR2 sequences are MNHEY and SVGEGT. The CDR3, as DNA: TGTGCCAGCAGTCCCCGACCGACTATCACAGATACGCAGTATTTT. It encodes CASSPRPTITDTQYF.

The V gene is TRBV20-1, the J gene TRBJ2-1, with 9 bases matching TRBD2. The CDR3 totals 15 residues. The V gene end was trimmed by 4 bases and the J gene end by 0 bases; junction bases not matched to a gene: 4. CDR1 DFQATT and CDR2 SNEGSKA come from the germline V gene (reference sequence). This CDR3 is CSAKASGDSYNEQFF. Here the CDR3 DNA reads TGCAGTGCTAAGGCTAGCGGGGACTCCTACAATGAGCAGTTCTTC.